This T cell receptor beta chain is drawn from a study of blood T cell repertoires in COVID-19 (TCRdb year 2020). Study-level background: Samples from collaborators originated in the United States, Italy and Spain and spanned both the acute and convalescent phases of COVID-19. The prospective study material was composed of cDNA or gDNA derived from T cells, B-cell-depleted T cells, or PBMCs. The dataset comprised deeply sampled blood TCRbeta repertoires from subjects exposed to, actively infected with, or recovered from COVID-19. The repertoires were released in a freely available public database intended as a resource for research on the immune response to SARS-CoV-2. The samples were drawn from the first 160 participants of the ongoing ImmuneRACE study and from more than 1,000 subjects provided by 6 global collaborators. The sample metadata nearly always contained a de-identified subject ID, COVID-19 status, age in years and sex. Where available, HLA class I and class II types were obtained from metadata supplied by the sample provider rather than from assay-based typing.

Via the germline V gene, CDR1 is KGHDR and CDR2 SFDVKD. V loses 9 bases of germline sequence and J loses 4 bases, and the interval between the two ends is 11 bases. The CDR3 starts with the cysteine, ends with the phenylalanine, and has 12 residues. CDR3 DNA only is kept here, 36 bases in frame from base 1. With regard to this clone: It has no known antigen specificity. It has no much larger one-base neighbor in the sample; base qualities were not kept.

The collaborating institutions used their own protocols to collect whole blood in K2EDTA tubes. Collaborator samples were shipped for TCRbeta analysis as frozen whole blood, isolated PBMCs, or DNA extracted from either sample type. The immunoSEQ Assay, a bias-controlled multiplex PCR, was used to amplify TCRbeta CDR3 regions from genomic DNA. On the authors' methods: The number of nucleated cells in each sample was estimated by amplification of reference gene primers within the assay. Sequence reads were collapsed and filtered to measure the absolute abundance of every unique TCRbeta CDR3 rearrangement. For each sample, productive Simpson clonality was calculated as the square root of Simpson's diversity index across productive rearrangements. Sourced from immuneACCESS, this table was stored by TCRdb with only in-frame sequences that have V and J called. A share of the clones is absent; for the studies checked, an unresolved V gene accounts for under half, and the remainder has no known explanation. V and J calls and clone size are copied from that table; D and trimming were computed from the DNA. The sample profile shows some 150,000 clones; over 65% of them were found once. The top ten clonotypes cover under 2.5% of the sample.

The full study reports these points: How much clinical and demographic metadata was included differed by source and by participant, and the metadata was provided uncurated.

The chain couples TRBV24-1 to TRBJ2-5, and perhaps TRBD2 as D gene, on 6 matching bases. What was sequenced was peripheral blood. The TCR sequence derives from a man aged 65-85 years with acute or convalescent COVID-19. This receptor has the CDR3 CATGGATETQYF. DNA sequence: TGTGCCACCGGCGGGGCCACAGAGACCCAGTACTTC.